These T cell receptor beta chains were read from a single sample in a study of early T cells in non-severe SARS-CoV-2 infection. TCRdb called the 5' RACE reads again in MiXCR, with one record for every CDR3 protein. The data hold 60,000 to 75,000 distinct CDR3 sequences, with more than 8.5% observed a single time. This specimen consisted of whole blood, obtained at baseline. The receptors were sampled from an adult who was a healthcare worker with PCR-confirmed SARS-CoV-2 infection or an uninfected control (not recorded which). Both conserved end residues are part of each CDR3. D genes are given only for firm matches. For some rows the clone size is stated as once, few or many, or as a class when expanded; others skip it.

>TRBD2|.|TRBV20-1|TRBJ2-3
CSARPSGRAITDTQYF
TGCAGTGCTAGGCCTAGCGGGAGGGCCATCACAGATACGCAGTATTTT
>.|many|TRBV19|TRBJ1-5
CASSITGRFNQPQHF
TGTGCCAGTAGTATCACGGGGCGCTTCAATCAGCCCCAGCATTTT
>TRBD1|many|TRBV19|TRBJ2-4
CASTSRSRDRPFQYF
TGTGCCAGTACCTCGCGGAGCCGGGACAGGCCCTTTCAGTACTTC
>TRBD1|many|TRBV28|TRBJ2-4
CASRWTGGSSRGNIQYF
TGTGCCAGCAGATGGACAGGGGGAAGTAGTCGCGGGAACATTCAGTACTTC
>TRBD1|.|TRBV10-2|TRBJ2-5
CASSEGQTQETQYF
TGCGCCAGCAGCGAGGGACAGACCCAAGAGACCCAGTACTTC
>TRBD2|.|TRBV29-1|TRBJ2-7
CSVVTSGAYEQYF
TGCAGCGTTGTGACTAGCGGGGCCTACGAGCAGTACTTC
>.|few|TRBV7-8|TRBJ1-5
CASSIRQYSNQPQHF
TGTGCCAGCAGCATTCGACAGTATAGCAATCAGCCCCAGCATTTT
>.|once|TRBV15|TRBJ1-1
CATSRGVMSYMNTEAFF
TGTGCCACCAGCAGAGGGGTAATGAGTTACATGAACACTGAAGCTTTCTTT
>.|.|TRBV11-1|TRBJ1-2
CASSVTRGAGYGYTF
TGTGCCAGCAGCGTAACGAGGGGCGCAGGCTATGGCTACACCTTC
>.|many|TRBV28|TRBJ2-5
CASSLNLGSSETQYF
TGTGCCAGCAGTTTAAATTTAGGCTCGTCGGAGACCCAGTACTTC
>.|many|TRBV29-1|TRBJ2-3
CSVVGSTVGDTQYF
TGCAGCGTTGTGGGGAGTACAGTGGGAGATACGCAGTATTTT
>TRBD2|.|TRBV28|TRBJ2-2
CASGSGRDTGELFF
TGTGCCAGCGGTAGCGGGCGGGACACCGGGGAGCTGTTTTTT
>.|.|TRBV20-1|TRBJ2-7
CSATHGAYEQYF
TGCAGTGCAACCCACGGGGCCTACGAGCAGTACTTC
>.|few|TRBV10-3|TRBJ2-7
CAISEPQMYEQYF
TGTGCCATCAGTGAGCCCCAGATGTACGAGCAGTACTTC
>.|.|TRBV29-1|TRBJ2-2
CSVGTGLGELFF
TGCAGCGTTGGCACCGGTTTAGGGGAGCTGTTTTTT
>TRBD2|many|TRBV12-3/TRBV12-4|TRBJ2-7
CASRQTSGIEYF
TGTGCCAGCAGGCAGACTAGCGGGATTGAGTACTTC
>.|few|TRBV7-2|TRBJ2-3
CASSSPLMVDTQYF
TGTGCCAGCAGCTCCCCCCTTATGGTAGATACGCAGTATTTT
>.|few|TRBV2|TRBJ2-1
CASSEWGTVPNLSSYNEQFF
TGTGCCAGCAGTGAATGGGGAACGGTACCTAACCTCTCCTCCTACAATGAGCAGTTCTTC
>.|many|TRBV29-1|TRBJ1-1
CSVGGQKNTEAFF
TGCAGCGTAGGCGGACAGAAGAACACTGAAGCTTTCTTT
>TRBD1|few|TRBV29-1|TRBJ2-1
CSVAQGAESEQFF
TGCAGCGTCGCCCAGGGGGCTGAGTCTGAGCAGTTCTTC
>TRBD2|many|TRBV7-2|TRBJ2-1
CASSLGGSKNEQFF
TGTGCCAGCAGCTTGGGCGGGAGTAAAAATGAGCAGTTCTTC
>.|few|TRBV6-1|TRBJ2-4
CASSEEKGPNIQYF
TGTGCCAGCAGTGAAGAGAAGGGCCCCAACATTCAGTACTTC
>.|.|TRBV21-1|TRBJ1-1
CASSGQGGTEAFF
TGTGCCAGCTCGGGACAGGGTGGCACTGAAGCTTTCTTT
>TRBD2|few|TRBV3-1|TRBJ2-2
CASNRGGTGELFF
TGTGCCAGCAATAGGGGAGGGACCGGGGAGCTGTTTTTT
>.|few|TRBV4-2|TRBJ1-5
CASSQETRRQPQHF
TGTGCCAGCAGCCAAGAAACCAGGCGGCAGCCCCAGCATTTT
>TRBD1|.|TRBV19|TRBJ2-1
CASGTGPNEQFF
TGTGCCAGTGGGACAGGACCCAATGAGCAGTTCTTC
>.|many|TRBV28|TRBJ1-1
CASNPRGVDTEAFF
TGTGCCAGCAATCCCAGGGGAGTGGACACTGAAGCTTTCTTT
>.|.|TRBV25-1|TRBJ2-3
CASSEGTSRDTQYF
TGTGCCAGCAGTGAAGGAACCAGCAGGGATACGCAGTATTTT
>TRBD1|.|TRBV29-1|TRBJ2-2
CSVATGFSELFF
TGCAGCGTTGCGACAGGGTTTTCGGAGCTGTTTTTT
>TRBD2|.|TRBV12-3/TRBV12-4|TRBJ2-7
CASSLGRGRAVYEQYF
TGTGCCAGCAGTTTAGGGCGCGGGAGGGCCGTCTACGAGCAGTACTTC
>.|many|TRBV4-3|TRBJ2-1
CASSQEVRAPNEQFF
TGCGCCAGCAGCCAAGAGGTTAGGGCCCCCAATGAGCAGTTCTTC
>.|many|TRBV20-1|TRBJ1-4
CSAREQGRQPTNEKLFF
TGCAGTGCTAGAGAGCAGGGACGACAGCCAACTAATGAAAAACTGTTTTTT
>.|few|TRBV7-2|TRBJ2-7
CASSLDGGGHEQYF
TGTGCCAGCAGCTTAGATGGAGGGGGCCACGAGCAGTACTTC